A single T cell receptor (beta chain) is shown here with its context. The repertoire was sequenced with immunoSEQ multiplex PCR; TCRdb's copy has only in-frame clones and lacks some. The table has 200,000 or so clones, roughly 90% seen once. CDR3 length: 13 residues. The germline gives CDR1 SEHNR, CDR2 FQNEAQ (reference sequence). Deletions cut 3 bases from V and 0 bases from J, with 5 bases between. This specimen comes from a study of blood T cell repertoires in COVID-19. At the level of the study: Italy, Spain and the United States were the sources of the convalescent and acute COVID-19 samples.

This chain joins TRBV7-9 and TRBJ1-1; D not resolved. The specimen was peripheral blood. This clonotype was sampled from a woman aged 55-75 years with acute or convalescent COVID-19. The CDR3 DNA reads as TGTGCCAGCAGCTTTCAGATGAACACTGAAGCTTTCTTT. This encodes CASSFQMNTEAFF. The whole variable domain, remainder taken from reference TRBV7-9 and TRBJ1-1, is DTGVSQNPRHKITKRGQNVTFRCDPISEHNRLYWYRQTLGQGPEFLTYFQNEAQLEKSRLLSDRFSAERPKGSFSTLEIQRTEQGDSAMYLCASSFQMNTEAFFGQGTRLTVV.